These T cell receptor beta chains were read from a single sample in a study of shared clonotypes between healthy human individuals. This table comes from immunoSEQ multiplex PCR, and its TCRdb copy is limited to in-frame clones, with some not included. The profile shows roughly 590,000 clones, less than 97% of them singletons. Sequencing was carried out using naive CD8+ T cells sorted from blood. The receptors were gathered from a woman aged 25 to 39 in good health. The CDR3 runs from the conserved cysteine through the conserved F or W. Fields, in order: J gene, clone size, D gene, V gene, CDR3 DNA, CDR3 protein. A D gene is named only where the DNA matches it firmly. Expanded clones get a size class; other rows say once, few or many, or leave the size out.

>TRBJ1-5|NA|TRBD1|TRBV7-2
TGTGCCAGCAGCCAGGGGACAGGGGGCAGACAGCCCCAGCATTTT
CASSQGTGGRQPQHF
>TRBJ2-3|NA|TRBD2|TRBV10-3
TGTGCCATCAGTGACGGGCTAGCGGGGAACACAGATACGCAGTATTTT
CAISDGLAGNTDTQYF
>TRBJ2-2|NA|TRBD2|TRBV11-2
TGTGCCAGCAGCTTAGAGTACGGACTAGCGGGATCCCCCGGGGAGCTGTTTTTT
CASSLEYGLAGSPGELFF
>TRBJ2-5|once|TRBD2|TRBV7-8
TGTGCCAGCAGCTTCCCGGGACTAGCGGGAGTTTCCAAAGAGACCCAGTACTTC
CASSFPGLAGVSKETQYF
>TRBJ2-1|NA|NA|TRBV27
TGTGCCAGCAGTTTATCGGGGGCGTCCTACAATGAGCAGTTCTTC
CASSLSGASYNEQFF
>TRBJ2-7|NA|TRBD2|TRBV28
TGTGCCAGCAGTTTAGACACTAGCGGGAGGACGATCTACGAGCAGTACTTC
CASSLDTSGRTIYEQYF
>TRBJ1-2|NA|TRBD1|TRBV27
TGTGCCAGCAGTTTATATCCCGGACAGGGGCTTGGCTACACCTTC
CASSLYPGQGLGYTF
>TRBJ1-2|NA|NA|TRBV28
TGTGCCAGCAGTTTGGGCAGTTACTATGGCTACACCTTC
CASSLGSYYGYTF
>TRBJ1-4|NA|NA|TRBV10-2
TGCGCCAGCAGTGCAGCCGGGGGGCGGGAAAAACTGTTTTTT
CASSAAGGREKLFF
>TRBJ2-3|NA|TRBD1|TRBV9
TGTGCCAGCAGCGCAGCCGGGACAGAACCGTATTTT
CASSAAGTEPYF
>TRBJ2-7|NA|NA|TRBV6-6
TGTGCCAGCAGTTCCATTCTTTACGAGCAGTACTTC
CASSSILYEQYF
>TRBJ2-7|NA|NA|TRBV27
TGTGCCAGCAGTTTAAACGGCTACGAGCAGTACTTC
CASSLNGYEQYF
>TRBJ1-3|NA|NA|TRBV2
TGTGCCAGCAGTGGAATAGGTGCTGGAAACACCATATATTTT
CASSGIGAGNTIYF
>TRBJ1-5|NA|NA|TRBV15
TGTGCCACCAGCAGAGCAGGGGTTAGCAATCAGCCCCAGCATTTT
CATSRAGVSNQPQHF
>TRBJ2-7|NA|NA|TRBV11-2
TGTGCCAGCAGCACCGACCGGGCTCGGACGTACGAGCAGTACTTC
CASSTDRARTYEQYF
>TRBJ2-7|NA|TRBD2|TRBV19
TGTGCCAGTAGCGTAGCGGGAGGGCCATACGAGCAGTACTTC
CASSVAGGPYEQYF
>TRBJ2-1|NA|NA|TRBV27
TGTGCCAGCAGTCTCCCTTTTACTCCCGCTGAGCAGTTCTTC
CASSLPFTPAEQFF
>TRBJ1-3|NA|NA|TRBV5-6
TGTGCCAGCAGCTTGGGTACAGGAATCTCTGGAAACACCATATATTTT
CASSLGTGISGNTIYF
>TRBJ2-3|NA|NA|TRBV7-2
TGTGCCAGCAGCTTTAGGTATTCTTTCCAAGATACGCAGTATTTT
CASSFRYSFQDTQYF
>TRBJ2-1|NA|TRBD2|TRBV2
TGTGCCAGCAGTAGCGGGGGGGGCTACAATGAGCAGTTCTTC
CASSSGGGYNEQFF
>TRBJ1-4|once|NA|TRBV7-9
TGTGCCAGCACCCTAATCGGCGACACAAATGAAAAACTGTTTTTT
CASTLIGDTNEKLFF
>TRBJ2-7|NA|TRBD1|TRBV27
TGTGCCAGCAGGATAGACAGGGGGCCCTACGAGCAGTACTTC
CASRIDRGPYEQYF
>TRBJ1-1|NA|TRBD1|TRBV5-1
TGCGCCAGCAGCCCGGACAGGGGCACTGAAGCTTTCTTT
CASSPDRGTEAFF
>TRBJ2-2|NA|NA|TRBV15
TGTGCCACCACCACTGAGTTGGAGTTTTCCGGGGAGCTGTTTTTT
CATTTELEFSGELFF
>TRBJ2-7|once|NA|TRBV29-1
TGCAGCGTTATCTCCCTCGACTCCTACGAGCAGTACTTC
CSVISLDSYEQYF
>TRBJ1-3|NA|NA|TRBV28
TGTGCCAGCAGTTTTATGACAGGTAGTGGAAACACCATATATTTT
CASSFMTGSGNTIYF
>TRBJ2-7|NA|TRBD1|TRBV2
TGTGCCATAGGACAGGGGTGGAACTACGAGCAGTACTTC
CAIGQGWNYEQYF
>TRBJ2-7|NA|NA|TRBV13
TGTGCCAGCAGCAATGGGGTATATCCCGAGCAGTACTTC
CASSNGVYPEQYF
>TRBJ2-5|NA|NA|TRBV5-1
TGCGCCAGCAGCTTAGAGGTTCGAGAGACCCAGTACTTC
CASSLEVRETQYF
>TRBJ2-1|NA|TRBD2|TRBV11-2
TGTGCCAGCAGCACCCGAGCGGGAGGTGTTCATGAGCAGTTCTTC
CASSTRAGGVHEQFF
>TRBJ1-5|NA|NA|TRBV28
TGTGCCAGCAGTTTTGACCAGCCCCAGCATTTT
CASSFDQPQHF
>TRBJ2-1|NA|TRBD2|TRBV9
TGTGCCAGCAGCGCACTAAGCGGGGTGGGGAATGAGCAGTTCTTC
CASSALSGVGNEQFF
>TRBJ2-7|once|NA|TRBV27
TGTGCCAGCAGACCCGGGACATCATACGAGCAGTACTTC
CASRPGTSYEQYF
>TRBJ2-1|once|TRBD2|TRBV19
TGTGCCAGTAGTCTAGCGGGAAACAATGAGCAGTTCTTC
CASSLAGNNEQFF
>TRBJ2-2|NA|NA|TRBV6-4
TGTGCCAGCAGTGACCCCGAGCACGGGGAGCTGTTTTTT
CASSDPEHGELFF
>TRBJ2-7|NA|TRBD1|TRBV5-1
TGCGCCAGCAGCAACACAGGGGACTCCTACGAGCAGTACTTC
CASSNTGDSYEQYF
>TRBJ2-2|NA|NA|TRBV4-1
TGCGCCAGCAGCCCCCTACGCAAGAACACCGGGGAGCTGTTTTTT
CASSPLRKNTGELFF
>TRBJ1-2|NA|NA|TRBV27
TGTGCCAGCAGGTCCCGGACAGCCTACTATGGCTACACCTTC
CASRSRTAYYGYTF
>TRBJ2-1|once|NA|TRBV27
TGTGCCAGCAGCACGCAGGGGTCTGGGCAGTTCTTC
CASSTQGSGQFF
>TRBJ1-2|few|TRBD1|TRBV7-9
TGTGCCAGCAGATCGACAGGGAACTATGGCTACACCTTC
CASRSTGNYGYTF
>TRBJ1-1|NA|NA|TRBV6-6
TGTGCCAGCAGAGCCGGGGGAACTGAAGCTTTCTTT
CASRAGGTEAFF
>TRBJ1-2|NA|NA|TRBV6-5
TGTGCCAGCAGCCTTCGGGACACGGCGCTTTATGGCTACACCTTC
CASSLRDTALYGYTF
>TRBJ1-4|NA|NA|TRBV19
TGTGCCAGTAGTATACTTTCGGAGGGGCGGGGTGAAAAACTGTTTTTT
CASSILSEGRGEKLFF
>TRBJ2-7|NA|TRBD2|TRBV6-6
TGTGCCAGCAGTCCCGGGACTAGCGGGACCTTGCAGTACTTC
CASSPGTSGTLQYF
>TRBJ2-4|once|TRBD1|TRBV2
TGTGCCAGCAGTGAAGGACAGGGGCTTGCCAAAAACATTCAGTACTTC
CASSEGQGLAKNIQYF
>TRBJ1-5|NA|NA|TRBV28
TGTGCCAGCAGTTCAAAGCGGACAGCTTTTAGCAATCAGCCCCAGCATTTT
CASSSKRTAFSNQPQHF
>TRBJ2-7|NA|NA|TRBV7-8
TGTGCCAGCAGCTGGGGGAGTTACGAGCAGTACTTC
CASSWGSYEQYF
>TRBJ1-1|NA|TRBD1|TRBV7-9
TGTGCCAGCAGCTTCCCTTTACAGGGGCGGCACACTGAAGCTTTCTTT
CASSFPLQGRHTEAFF
>TRBJ2-7|NA|TRBD2|TRBV30
TGTGCCTCCTCAATGGGGCGGGAGGCACTCTCCTACGAGCAGTACTTC
CASSMGREALSYEQYF
>TRBJ2-1|NA|NA|TRBV19
TGTGCCAGTAGCTCGCATGATGAGCAGTTCTTC
CASSSHDEQFF
>TRBJ1-5|NA|NA|TRBV28
TGTGCCAGCAGGGACAGTTCGGGCAATCAGCCCCAGCATTTT
CASRDSSGNQPQHF
>TRBJ2-3|NA|NA|TRBV10-2
TGCGCCAGCAAGGGGTCTAGTAATAGACCCACAGATACGCAGTATTTT
CASKGSSNRPTDTQYF
>TRBJ2-7|NA|NA|TRBV29-1
TGCAGCGTTACAGGGAACGAGCAGTACTTC
CSVTGNEQYF
>TRBJ2-7|NA|TRBD2|TRBV7-9
TGTGCCAGCAGCTCCCGCTCCGGGACTAGTCCCTACGAGCAGTACTTC
CASSSRSGTSPYEQYF
>TRBJ2-7|NA|NA|TRBV25-1
TGTGCCAGCAGTGAAATGTTGGTGCCCTACGAGCAGTACTTC
CASSEMLVPYEQYF
>TRBJ2-5|NA|NA|TRBV6-5
TGTGCCAGCAGTCCACCACCCCAAGAGACCCAGTACTTC
CASSPPPQETQYF
>TRBJ2-5|NA|NA|TRBV27
TGTGCCAGCCAACCGAACATAGGTTTGCAAGAGACCCAGTACTTC
CASQPNIGLQETQYF
>TRBJ2-7|NA|NA|TRBV19
TGTGCCAGTAGTACTGAACAGGGATTCATCTACGAGCAGTACTTC
CASSTEQGFIYEQYF
>TRBJ1-1|NA|NA|TRBV27
TGTGCCAGCAGTTCGCCTGGGACGGAGACTGAAGCTTTCTTT
CASSSPGTETEAFF